This paragraph covers one T cell receptor (beta chain) sequence. This sample is drawn from a study of blood T cell repertoires in COVID-19. Study in general: Both acute and convalescent COVID-19 samples were obtained from the United States, Italy and Spain.

This CDR3 region has 12 residues. The repertoire was sequenced with immunoSEQ multiplex PCR; TCRdb's copy has only in-frame clones and lacks some. The data show approximately 200,000 clones, with about 80% seen just once and around 2% held by the top ten. J is TRBJ1-4 and V is TRBV21-1. TRBV21-1 is recorded as a pseudogene. Source material: peripheral blood. The TCR sequence derives from a woman aged 60-70 years with acute or convalescent COVID-19. CDR3 region: CASSKGEEKLFF. The CDR3 region has the DNA TGTGCCAGCAGCAAAGGGGAGGAAAAACTGTTTTTT.